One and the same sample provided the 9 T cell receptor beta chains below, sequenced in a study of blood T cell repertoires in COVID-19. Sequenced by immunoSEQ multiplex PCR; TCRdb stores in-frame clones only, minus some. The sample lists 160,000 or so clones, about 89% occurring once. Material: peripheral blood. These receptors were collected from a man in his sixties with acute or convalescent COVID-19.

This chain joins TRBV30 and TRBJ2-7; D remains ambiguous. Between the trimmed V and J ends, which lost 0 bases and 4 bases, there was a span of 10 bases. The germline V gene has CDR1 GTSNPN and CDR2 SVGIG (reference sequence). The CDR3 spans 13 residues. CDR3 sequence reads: CAWSVLSGYEQYF. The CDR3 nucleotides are TGTGCCTGGAGTGTATTGTCGGGTTACGAGCAGTACTTC.

CDR3 nucleotide sequence: TGCGCCAGCAGTCGAATTTCCCCAGGGGCCGGTGGAAACACCATATATTTT. This codes for CASSRISPGAGGNTIYF. The chain uses TRBV23-1 and TRBJ1-3; D is possibly TRBD1 (6 bases). TRBV23-1 is filed as an ORF, its function uncertain. CDR3 size: 17 residues. V was shortened by 4 bases and J by 3 bases, with 19 bases between the two germline ends.

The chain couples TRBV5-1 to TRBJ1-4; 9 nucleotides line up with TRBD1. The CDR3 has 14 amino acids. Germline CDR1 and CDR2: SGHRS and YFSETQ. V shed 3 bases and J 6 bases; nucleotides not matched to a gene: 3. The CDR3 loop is CASSWGQGDEKLFF. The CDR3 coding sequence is TGCGCCAGCAGCTGGGGACAGGGTGATGAAAAACTGTTTTTT. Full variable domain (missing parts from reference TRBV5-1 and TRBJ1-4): KAGVTQTPRYLIKTRGQQVTLSCSPISGHRSVSWYQQTPGQGLQFLFEYFSETQRNKGNFPGRFSGRQFSNSRSEMNVSTLELGDSALYLCASSWGQGDEKLFFGSGTQLSVL.

CDR3 region: CASSYSSHQPQHF. CDR3 nucleotides: TGTGCCAGCAGTTACTCTTCTCATCAGCCCCAGCATTTT. This chain links TRBV6-2 or TRBV6-3 with TRBJ1-5, with D unresolved. The CDR3 is made up of 13 amino acids. Germline CDR1 is MNHEY and CDR2 is SVGEGT. With 0 bases removed from V and 5 bases from J, the gap between germline ends came to 5 bases.

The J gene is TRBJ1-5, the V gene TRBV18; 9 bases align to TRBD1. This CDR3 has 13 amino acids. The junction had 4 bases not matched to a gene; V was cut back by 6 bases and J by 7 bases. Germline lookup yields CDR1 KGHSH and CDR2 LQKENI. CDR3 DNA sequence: TGTGCCAGCTCTCGGGACAGGGAACAGCCCCAGCATTTT. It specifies CASSRDREQPQHF.

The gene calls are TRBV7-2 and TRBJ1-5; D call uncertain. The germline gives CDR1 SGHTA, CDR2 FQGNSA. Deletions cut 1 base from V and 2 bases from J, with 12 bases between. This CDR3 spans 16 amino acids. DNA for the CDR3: TGTGCCAGCAGCTTAGGGGCCCCTCAGGGCAATCAGCCCCAGCATTTT. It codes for CASSLGAPQGNQPQHF.

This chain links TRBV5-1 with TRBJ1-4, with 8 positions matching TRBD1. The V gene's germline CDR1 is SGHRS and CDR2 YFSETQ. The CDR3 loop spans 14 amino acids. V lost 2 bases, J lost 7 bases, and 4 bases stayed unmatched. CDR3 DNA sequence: TGCGCCAGCAGCTTTGGTGACAGGGGTGAAAAACTGTTTTTT. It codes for CASSFGDRGEKLFF.

As DNA, the CDR3 is TGTGCCAGCAGAGGGGGGGAGAACACCGGGGAGCTGTTTTTT. Protein: CASRGGENTGELFF. The chain has TRBV6-7 and TRBJ2-2; D perhaps matches TRBD2 (7 bases). TRBV6-7 is flagged as an ORF with uncertain function. Between the trimmed V and J ends, which lost 6 bases and 1 base, there was a span of 9 bases. This CDR3 is built from 14 residues.

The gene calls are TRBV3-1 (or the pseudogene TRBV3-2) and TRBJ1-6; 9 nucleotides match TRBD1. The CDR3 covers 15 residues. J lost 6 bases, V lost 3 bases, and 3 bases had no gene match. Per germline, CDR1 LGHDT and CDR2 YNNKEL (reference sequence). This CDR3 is CASSQETGGNSPLHF. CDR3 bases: TGTGCCAGCAGCCAGGAGACAGGGGGTAATTCACCCCTCCACTTT.